The T cell receptor beta chain under discussion was sequenced for a study of T cell responses to AZD1222 COVID-19 vaccine. Whole-study results and caveats: Distributed over spike, vaccine-associated CD4 TCRs predominated at 160-218 and 743-854. The donor group comprised mostly white British people and more females; the analysis possibly underestimated clonal diversity.

Generated by immunoSEQ multiplex PCR, the TCRdb table keeps only in-frame clones and is missing some. Found here are around 95,000 clones, roughly 90% of them singletons; the top ten hold about 1.7%. As for this clone: Its target is unknown.

In germline, CDR1 is SGHTA, CDR2 FQGNSA. This CDR3 has 13 amino acids. The V end was cut by 1 base, the J end by 10 bases, with 13 bases between. The genes are TRBV7-2 and TRBJ1-1; D is unresolved. This clonotype originated in an adult in good health. The source material was peripheral blood, sampled on day 0 of AZD1222 vaccination. CDR3 sequence: CASSLDPRVGAFF. The CDR3 bases are TGTGCCAGCAGCTTAGATCCAAGGGTAGGAGCTTTCTTT.